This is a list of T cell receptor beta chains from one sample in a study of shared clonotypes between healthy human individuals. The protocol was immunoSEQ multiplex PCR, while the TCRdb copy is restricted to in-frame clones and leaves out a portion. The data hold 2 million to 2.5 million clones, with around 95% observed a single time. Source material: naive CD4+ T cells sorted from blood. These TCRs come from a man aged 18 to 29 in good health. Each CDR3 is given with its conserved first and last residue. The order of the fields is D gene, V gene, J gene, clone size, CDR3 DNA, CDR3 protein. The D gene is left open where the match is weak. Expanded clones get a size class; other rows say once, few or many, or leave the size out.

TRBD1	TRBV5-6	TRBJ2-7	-	TGTGCCAGCAGCCAGACAGGGGGCGCAACCTACGAGCAGTACTTC	CASSQTGGATYEQYF
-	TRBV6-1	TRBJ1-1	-	TGTGCCAGCACTATGTCACAAGCCGTTGAAGCTTTCTTT	CASTMSQAVEAFF
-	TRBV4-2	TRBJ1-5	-	TGTGCCAGCAGCCCACGGACAGATAATCAGCCCCAGCATTTT	CASSPRTDNQPQHF
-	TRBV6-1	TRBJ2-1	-	TGTGCCAGCAGTCGCGTCGGGACGGCTAATAATGAGCAGTTCTTC	CASSRVGTANNEQFF
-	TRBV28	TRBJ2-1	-	TGTGCCAGCAGCCCCCCCCCGGGAAATGAGCAGTTCTTC	CASSPPPGNEQFF
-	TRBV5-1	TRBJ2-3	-	TGCGCCAGCAGCTTGGGCGCCAGCGCTAGCACAGATACGCAGTATTTT	CASSLGASASTDTQYF
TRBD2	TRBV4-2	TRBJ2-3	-	TGTGCCAGCAGCCTGGGAGGGGAGGGCACAGATACGCAGTATTTT	CASSLGGEGTDTQYF
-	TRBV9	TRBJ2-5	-	TGTGCCAGCAGCGTATCTTGGCAAGAGACCCAGTACTTC	CASSVSWQETQYF
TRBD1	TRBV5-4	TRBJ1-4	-	TGTGCCAGCAGCCGAGACAGGGCGGGAGGTACTAATGAAAAACTGTTTTTT	CASSRDRAGGTNEKLFF
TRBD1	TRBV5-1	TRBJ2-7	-	TGCGCCAGCAGCCAGGACAGGGGTTATGAGCAGTACTTC	CASSQDRGYEQYF
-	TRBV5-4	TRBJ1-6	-	TGTGCCAGCAGCTTGGACAGGTCTAATTCACCCCTCCACTTT	CASSLDRSNSPLHF
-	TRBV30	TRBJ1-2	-	TGTGCCTGGAACGAGGGGGTTTCTGGCTACACCTTC	CAWNEGVSGYTF
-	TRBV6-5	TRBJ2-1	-	TGTGCCAGCACCCCCCCCGGGCGTTATGAGCAGTTCTTC	CASTPPGRYEQFF
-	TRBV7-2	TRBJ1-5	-	TGTGCCAGCAGCTTCGAACGGGGGCCCCAGCATTTT	CASSFERGPQHF
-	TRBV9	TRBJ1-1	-	TGTGCCAGCAGCCCGCGGAGGGGGTCGGGGTTTGACACTGAAGCTTTCTTT	CASSPRRGSGFDTEAFF
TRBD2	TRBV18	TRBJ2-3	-	TGTGCCAGCCCAACTAGCGGGAGCACAGATACGCAGTATTTT	CASPTSGSTDTQYF
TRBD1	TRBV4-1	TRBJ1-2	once	TGCGCCAGCAGCCAAGCGGAGACAGGGACGAGAGGAGGCTACACCTTC	CASSQAETGTRGGYTF
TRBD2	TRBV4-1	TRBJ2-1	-	TGCGCCAGCAGCCTACCGGGACTAGCGGAGAACAATGAGCAGTTCTTC	CASSLPGLAENNEQFF
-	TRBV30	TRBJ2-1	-	TGTGCCTGGAGGGTTCGTAGAGCTATTGGCGGACACAATGAGCAGTTCTTC	CAWRVRRAIGGHNEQFF
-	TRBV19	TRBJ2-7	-	TGTGCGCCGCACGAGGGGCGGTACTTC	CAPHEGRYF
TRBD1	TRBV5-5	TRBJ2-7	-	TGTGCCAGCAGCCGGCGGACAGGAGCTCTAGCTGACGAGCAGTACTTC	CASSRRTGALADEQYF
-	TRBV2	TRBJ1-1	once	TGTGCCAGCAACTTGTTGGCAGGATCGAACACTGAAGCTTTCTTT	CASNLLAGSNTEAFF
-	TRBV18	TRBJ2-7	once	TGTGCCAGCTCACCCCCAGGGGTAAGTGAGCAGTACTTC	CASSPPGVSEQYF
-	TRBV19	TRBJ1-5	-	TGTGCCAGTAGTACGGGGCGGGAACAAGCTTCCAATCAGCCCCAGCATTTT	CASSTGREQASNQPQHF
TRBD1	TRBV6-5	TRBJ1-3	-	TGTGCCAGCGGGAAGACAGGGACTGGAAACACCATATATTTT	CASGKTGTGNTIYF